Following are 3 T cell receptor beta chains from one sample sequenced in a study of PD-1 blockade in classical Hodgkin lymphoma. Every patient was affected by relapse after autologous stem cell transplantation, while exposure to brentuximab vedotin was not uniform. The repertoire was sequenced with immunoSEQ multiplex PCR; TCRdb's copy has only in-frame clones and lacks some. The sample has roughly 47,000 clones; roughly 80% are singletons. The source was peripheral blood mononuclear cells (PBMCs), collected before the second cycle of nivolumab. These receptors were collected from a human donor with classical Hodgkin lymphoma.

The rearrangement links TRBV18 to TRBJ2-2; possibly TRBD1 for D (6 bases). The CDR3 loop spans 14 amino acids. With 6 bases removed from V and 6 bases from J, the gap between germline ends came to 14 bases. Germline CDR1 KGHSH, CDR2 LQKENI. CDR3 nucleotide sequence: TGTGCCAGCTCCGCGACTGCAGGGGCCGGGGAGCTGTTTTTT. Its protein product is CASSATAGAGELFF.

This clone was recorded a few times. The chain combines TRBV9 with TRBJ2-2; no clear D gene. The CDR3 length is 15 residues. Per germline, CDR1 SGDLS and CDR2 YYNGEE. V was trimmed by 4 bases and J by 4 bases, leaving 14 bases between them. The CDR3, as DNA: TGTGCCAGCAGCTCAACGTTGACTCCCACCGGGGAGCTGTTTTTT. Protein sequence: CASSSTLTPTGELFF.

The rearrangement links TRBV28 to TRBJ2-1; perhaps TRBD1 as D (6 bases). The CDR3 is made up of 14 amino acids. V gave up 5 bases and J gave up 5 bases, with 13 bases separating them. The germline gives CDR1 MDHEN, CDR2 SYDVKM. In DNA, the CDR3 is TGTGCCAGCAGTCCCAGGGGTTTCCACAATGAGCAGTTCTTC. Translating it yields CASSPRGFHNEQFF.